This TCR beta chain was obtained from a study of cytomegalovirus exposure and HLA in healthy donors. Study-level results: As confirmed in vitro, three CMV-associated chains were specific for CMV antigens.

This CDR3 is 14 amino acids long. V dropped 5 bases and J dropped 9; count of bases not matched to a gene: 6. Germline CDR1 MNHNY, CDR2 SVGAGI (reference sequence). Remarks on this clone: Its cognate antigen is unknown.

The PCR used 60 Vbeta and 13 Jbeta primers. Data came from immunoSEQ multiplex PCR; TCRdb stores just in-frame clones and leaves some out. The sample has 120,000 to 150,000 clones; roughly 77% are singletons. The gene calls are TRBV6-6 and TRBJ2-1; 11 bases align to TRBD1. The TCR sequence derives from a female donor in good health and CMV-seronegative. Specimen: PBMCs. The CDR3 loop reads CASSTWDRGFEQFF. The CDR3, as DNA: TGTGCCAGCAGTACCTGGGACAGGGGGTTTGAGCAGTTCTTC.